This TCR beta chain was observed in a study of response to subunit inactivated influenza vaccine. Points from the study as a whole: Authors suggested each seasonal flu vaccination may recruit only limited numbers of new T cells.

TCRdb used MiXCR to reprocess the RT-PCR reads, holding one entry per CDR3 protein. The data contain roughly 700,000 distinct CDR3 sequences, about 15% of them singletons. This clonotype was observed a handful of times. Its antigen is unidentified. The TCR sequence derives from a man over 45 who received an inactivated influenza vaccine. The sequences come from PBMCs from blood, collected around two weeks before vaccination.

The CDR3 here is CASSGWDRVRGNYGYTF. The CDR3 DNA reads as TGTGCCAGCAGCGGATGGGACAGGGTCCGGGGAAACTATGGCTACACCTTC. The genes are TRBV6-1 and TRBJ1-2, with 9 bases fitting TRBD1. Germline V gives CDR1 MNHNS, CDR2 SASEGT. Trimming cost V 6 bases and J 2 bases; bases outside gene matches: 13. The CDR3 consists of 17 residues.